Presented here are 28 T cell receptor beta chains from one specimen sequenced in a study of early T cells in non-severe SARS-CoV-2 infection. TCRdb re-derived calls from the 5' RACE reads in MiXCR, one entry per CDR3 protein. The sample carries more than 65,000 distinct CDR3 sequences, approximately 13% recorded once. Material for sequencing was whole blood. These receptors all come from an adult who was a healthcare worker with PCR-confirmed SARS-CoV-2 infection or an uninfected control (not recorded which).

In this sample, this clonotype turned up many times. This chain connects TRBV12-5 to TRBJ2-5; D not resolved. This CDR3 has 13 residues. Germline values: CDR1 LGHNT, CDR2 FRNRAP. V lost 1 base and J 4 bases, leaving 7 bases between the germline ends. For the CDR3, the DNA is TGTGCTAGTGGTTTGGCGAACGGAGAGACCCAGTACTTC. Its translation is CASGLANGETQYF.

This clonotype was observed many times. CDR3 in amino acids: CASRPLAGGGNEQFF. The CDR3 nucleotides are TGTGCCAGCAGACCACTAGCGGGGGGGGGAAATGAGCAGTTCTTC. This sequence joins TRBV27 and TRBJ2-1, with 13 bases aligning to TRBD2. CDR1 is MNHEY, CDR2 SMNVEV, per germline (reference sequence). The CDR3 sequence is 15 residues long. The trim removed 6 bases at V and 7 bases at J, leaving 6 bases unmatched.

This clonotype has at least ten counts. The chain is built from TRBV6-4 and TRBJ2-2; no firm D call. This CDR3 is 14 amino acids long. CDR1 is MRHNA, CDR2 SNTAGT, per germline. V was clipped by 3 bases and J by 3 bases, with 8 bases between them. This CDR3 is CASSEHQDTGELFF. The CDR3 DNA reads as TGTGCCAGCAGTGAACACCAGGACACCGGGGAGCTGTTTTTT.

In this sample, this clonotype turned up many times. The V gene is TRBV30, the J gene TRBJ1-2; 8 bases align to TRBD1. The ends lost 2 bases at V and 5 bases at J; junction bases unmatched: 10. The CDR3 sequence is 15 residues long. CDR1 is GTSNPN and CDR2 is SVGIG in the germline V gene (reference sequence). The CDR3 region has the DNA TGTGCCTGGAGTCTAAGGACAGGGAGCCGGTATGGCTACACCTTC. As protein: CAWSLRTGSRYGYTF.

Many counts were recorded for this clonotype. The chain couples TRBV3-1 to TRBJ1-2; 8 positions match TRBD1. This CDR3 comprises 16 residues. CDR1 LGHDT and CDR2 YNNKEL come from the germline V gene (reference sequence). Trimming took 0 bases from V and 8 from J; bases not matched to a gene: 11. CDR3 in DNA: TGTGCCAGCAGCCAAGATTTAACAACAGGGGGAGCCGGCTACACCTTC. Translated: CASSQDLTTGGAGYTF.

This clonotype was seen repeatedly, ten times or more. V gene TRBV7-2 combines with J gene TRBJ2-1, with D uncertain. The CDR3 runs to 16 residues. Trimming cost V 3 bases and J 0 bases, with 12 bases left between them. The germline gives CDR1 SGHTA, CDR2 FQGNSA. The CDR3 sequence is CASSLNYESSYNEQFF. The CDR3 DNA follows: TGTGCCAGCAGCTTGAATTACGAGAGCTCCTACAATGAGCAGTTCTTC.

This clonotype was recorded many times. The CDR3 nucleotides are TGTGCCAGCAGTTACGTGGTAGCCGGGGAGCTGTTTTTT. It specifies CASSYVVAGELFF. The chain uses TRBV6-2 or TRBV6-3 and TRBJ2-2, with D unclear. The CDR3 extends over 13 amino acids. The V gene's germline CDR1 is MNHEY and CDR2 SVGEGT. The V gene lost 2 bases and the J gene lost 6 bases, with 7 bases spanning the gap.

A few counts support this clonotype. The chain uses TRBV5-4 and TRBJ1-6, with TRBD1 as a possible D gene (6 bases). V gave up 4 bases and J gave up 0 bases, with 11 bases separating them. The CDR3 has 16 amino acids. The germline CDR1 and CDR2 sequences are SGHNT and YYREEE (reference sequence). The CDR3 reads CASSPGQSSYNSPLHF. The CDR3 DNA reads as TGTGCCAGCAGCCCCGGACAGAGCTCCTATAATTCACCCCTCCACTTT.

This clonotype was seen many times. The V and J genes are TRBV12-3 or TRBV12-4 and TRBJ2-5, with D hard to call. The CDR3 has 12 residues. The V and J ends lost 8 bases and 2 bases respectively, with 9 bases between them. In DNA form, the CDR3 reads TGTGCCAGCGGCAGGTCTCAAGAGACCCAGTACTTC. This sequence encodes CASGRSQETQYF.

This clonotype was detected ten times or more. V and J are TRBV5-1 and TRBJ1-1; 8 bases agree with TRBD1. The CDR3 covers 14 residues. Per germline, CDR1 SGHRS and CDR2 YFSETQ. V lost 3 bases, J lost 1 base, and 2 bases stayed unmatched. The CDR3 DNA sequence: TGCGCCAGCAGCTCTGGACAGGGGAACACTGAAGCTTTCTTT. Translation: CASSSGQGNTEAFF. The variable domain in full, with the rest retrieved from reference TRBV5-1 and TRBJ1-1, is KAGVTQTPRYLIKTRGQQVTLSCSPISGHRSVSWYQQTPGQGLQFLFEYFSETQRNKGNFPGRFSGRQFSNSRSEMNVSTLELGDSALYLCASSSGQGNTEAFFGQGTRLTVV.

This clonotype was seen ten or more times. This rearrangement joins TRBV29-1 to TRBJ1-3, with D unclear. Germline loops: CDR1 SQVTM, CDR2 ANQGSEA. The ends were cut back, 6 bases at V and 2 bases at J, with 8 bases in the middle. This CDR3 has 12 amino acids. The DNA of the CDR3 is TGCAGCGTCGAGGGTGCTGGAAACACCATATATTTT. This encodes CSVEGAGNTIYF.

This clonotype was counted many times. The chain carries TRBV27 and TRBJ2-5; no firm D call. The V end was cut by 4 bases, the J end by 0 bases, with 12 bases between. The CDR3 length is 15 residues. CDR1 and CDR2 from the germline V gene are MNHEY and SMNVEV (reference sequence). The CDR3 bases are TGTGCCAGCAGTTCCTCCACATCGTACCAAGAGACCCAGTACTTC. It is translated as CASSSSTSYQETQYF.

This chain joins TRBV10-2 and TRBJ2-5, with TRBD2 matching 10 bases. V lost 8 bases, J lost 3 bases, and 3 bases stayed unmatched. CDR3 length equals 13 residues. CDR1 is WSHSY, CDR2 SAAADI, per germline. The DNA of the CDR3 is TGCGCCAGCCAACTAGCGGGGAAAGAGACCCAGTACTTC. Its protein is CASQLAGKETQYF.

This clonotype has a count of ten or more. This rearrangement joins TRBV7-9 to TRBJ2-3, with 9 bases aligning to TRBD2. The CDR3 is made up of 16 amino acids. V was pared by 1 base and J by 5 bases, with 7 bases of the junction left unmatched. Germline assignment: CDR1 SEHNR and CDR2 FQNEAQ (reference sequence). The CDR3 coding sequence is TGTGCCAGCAGCTTAGTGGGCGGGGGGGCGAAAGATACGCAGTATTTT. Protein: CASSLVGGGAKDTQYF.

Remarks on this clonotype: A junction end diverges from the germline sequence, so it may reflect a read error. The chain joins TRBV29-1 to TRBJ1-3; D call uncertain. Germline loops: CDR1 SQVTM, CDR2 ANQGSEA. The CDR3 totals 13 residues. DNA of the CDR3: TGCAGCGCCGGATTCTACTCTAGAAACACCATATATTTT. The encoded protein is CSAGFYSRNTIYF.

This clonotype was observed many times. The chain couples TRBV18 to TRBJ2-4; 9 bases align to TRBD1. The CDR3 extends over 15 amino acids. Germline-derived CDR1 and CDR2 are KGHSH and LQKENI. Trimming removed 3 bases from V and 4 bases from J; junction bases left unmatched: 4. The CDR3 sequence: CASSPGQGSKNIQYF. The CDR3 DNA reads TGTGCCAGCTCACCGGGACAGGGATCAAAAAACATTCAGTACTTC.

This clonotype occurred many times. CDR3 in DNA: TGCGCCAGCAGCCTCCGGGACAGCCAACTGGGGGAGACCCAGTACTTC. Protein sequence: CASSLRDSQLGETQYF. This chain joins TRBV4-1 and TRBJ2-5, with TRBD1 matching 7 bases. This CDR3 spans 16 amino acids. Germline loops: CDR1 MGHRA, CDR2 YSYEKL. Unmatched junction bases numbered 13, after V lost 4 bases and J lost 5 bases.

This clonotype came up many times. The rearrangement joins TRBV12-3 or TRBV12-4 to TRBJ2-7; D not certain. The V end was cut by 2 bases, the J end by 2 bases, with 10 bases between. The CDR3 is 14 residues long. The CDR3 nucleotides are TGTGCCAGCAGTTTAAGTCCCGGACCCTACGAGCAGTACTTC. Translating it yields CASSLSPGPYEQYF.

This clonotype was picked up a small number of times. The CDR3 bases are TGCGCCAGCAGCAGCGGGAGTAGGGGCGGGGAGCTGTTTTTT. Its protein is CASSSGSRGGELFF. The chain joins TRBV5-1 to TRBJ2-2; 8 nucleotides line up with TRBD2. Germline lookup yields CDR1 SGHRS and CDR2 YFSETQ. J was trimmed by 7 bases and V by 4 bases; bases with no gene match: 6. The CDR3 length is 14 residues.

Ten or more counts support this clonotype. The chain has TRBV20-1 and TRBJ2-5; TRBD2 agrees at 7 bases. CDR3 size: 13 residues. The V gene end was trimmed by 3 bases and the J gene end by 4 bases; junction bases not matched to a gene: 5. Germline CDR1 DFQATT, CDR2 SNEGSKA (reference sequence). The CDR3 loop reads CSARRELGETQYF. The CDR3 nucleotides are TGCAGTGCTAGGCGGGAGCTTGGAGAGACCCAGTACTTC.

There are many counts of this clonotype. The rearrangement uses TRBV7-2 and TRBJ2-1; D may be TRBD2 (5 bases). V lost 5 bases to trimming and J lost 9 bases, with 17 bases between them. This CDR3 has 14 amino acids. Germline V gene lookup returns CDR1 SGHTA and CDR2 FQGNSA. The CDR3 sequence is CASSPGPGTIEQFF. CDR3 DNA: TGTGCCAGCAGCCCCGGACCGGGAACGATTGAGCAGTTCTTC.

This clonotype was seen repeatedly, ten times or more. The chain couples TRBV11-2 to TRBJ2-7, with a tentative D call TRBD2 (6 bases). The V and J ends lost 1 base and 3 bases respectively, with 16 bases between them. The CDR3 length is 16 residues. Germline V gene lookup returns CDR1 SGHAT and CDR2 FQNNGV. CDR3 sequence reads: CASSLVDGTHLYEQYF. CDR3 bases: TGTGCCAGCAGCTTAGTCGACGGGACTCACCTCTACGAGCAGTACTTC.

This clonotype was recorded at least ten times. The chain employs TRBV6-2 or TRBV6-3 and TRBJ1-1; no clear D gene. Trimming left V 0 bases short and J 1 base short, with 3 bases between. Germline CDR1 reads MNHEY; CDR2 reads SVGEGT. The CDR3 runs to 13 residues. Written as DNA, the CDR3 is TGTGCCAGCAGTTACTCGAGGAACACTGAAGCTTTCTTT. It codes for CASSYSRNTEAFF.

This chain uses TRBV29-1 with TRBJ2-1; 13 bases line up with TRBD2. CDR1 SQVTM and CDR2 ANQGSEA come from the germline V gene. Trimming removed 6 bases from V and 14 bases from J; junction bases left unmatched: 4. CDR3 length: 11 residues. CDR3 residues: CSVAGTSGEFF. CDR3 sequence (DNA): TGCAGCGTGGCCGGGACTAGCGGGGAGTTCTTC.

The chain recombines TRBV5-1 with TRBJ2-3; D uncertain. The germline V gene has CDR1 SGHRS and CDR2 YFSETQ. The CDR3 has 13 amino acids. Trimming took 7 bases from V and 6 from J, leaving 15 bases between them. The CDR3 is CASFSTALDTQYF. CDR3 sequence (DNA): TGCGCCAGCTTCTCTACTGCCTTGGATACGCAGTATTTT.

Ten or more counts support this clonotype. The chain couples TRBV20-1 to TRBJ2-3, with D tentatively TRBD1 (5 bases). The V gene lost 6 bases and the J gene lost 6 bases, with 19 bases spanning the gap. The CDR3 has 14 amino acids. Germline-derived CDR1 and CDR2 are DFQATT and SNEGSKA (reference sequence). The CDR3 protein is CSASSSGPRDTQYF. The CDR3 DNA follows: TGCAGTGCCTCCTCATCAGGGCCGCGGGATACGCAGTATTTT.

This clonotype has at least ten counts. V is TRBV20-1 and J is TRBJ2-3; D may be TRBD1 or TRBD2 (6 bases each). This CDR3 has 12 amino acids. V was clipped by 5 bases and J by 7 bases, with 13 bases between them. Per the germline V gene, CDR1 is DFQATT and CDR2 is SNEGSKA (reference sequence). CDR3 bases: TGCAGTGCTCCCCGAGGGGGGAATACGCAGTATTTT. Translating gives CSAPRGGNTQYF.

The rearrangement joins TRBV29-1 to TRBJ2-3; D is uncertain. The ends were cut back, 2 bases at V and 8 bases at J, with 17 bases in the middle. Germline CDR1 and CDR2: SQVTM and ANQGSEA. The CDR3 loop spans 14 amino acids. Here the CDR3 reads CSVEFTKDLGTQYF. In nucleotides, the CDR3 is TGCAGCGTTGAATTCACAAAGGATTTGGGTACGCAGTATTTT.